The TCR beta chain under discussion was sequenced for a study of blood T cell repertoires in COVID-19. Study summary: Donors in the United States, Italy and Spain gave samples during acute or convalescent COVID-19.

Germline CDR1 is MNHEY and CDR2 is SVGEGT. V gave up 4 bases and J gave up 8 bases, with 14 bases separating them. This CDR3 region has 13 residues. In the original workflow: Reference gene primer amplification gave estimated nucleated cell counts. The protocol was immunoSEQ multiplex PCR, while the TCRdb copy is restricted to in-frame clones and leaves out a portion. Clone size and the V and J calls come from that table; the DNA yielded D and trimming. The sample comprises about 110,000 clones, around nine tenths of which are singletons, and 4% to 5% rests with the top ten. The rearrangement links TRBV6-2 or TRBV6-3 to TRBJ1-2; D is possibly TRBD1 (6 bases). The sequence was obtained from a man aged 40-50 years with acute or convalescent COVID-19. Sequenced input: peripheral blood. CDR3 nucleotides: TGTGCCAGCAGTTTTTCTCAGGGGAGCGGCTACACCTTC. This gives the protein CASSFSQGSGYTF.